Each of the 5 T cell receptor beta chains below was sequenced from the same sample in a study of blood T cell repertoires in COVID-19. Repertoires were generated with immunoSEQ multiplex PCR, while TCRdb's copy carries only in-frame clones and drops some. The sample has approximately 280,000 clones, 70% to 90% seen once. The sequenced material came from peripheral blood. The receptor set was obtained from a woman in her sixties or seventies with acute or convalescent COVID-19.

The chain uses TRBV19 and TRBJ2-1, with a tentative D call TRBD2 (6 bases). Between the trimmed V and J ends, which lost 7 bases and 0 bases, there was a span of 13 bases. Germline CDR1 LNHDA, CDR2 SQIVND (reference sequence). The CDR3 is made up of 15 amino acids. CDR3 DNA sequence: TGTGCCAGTACGTTTGGAGGGAGCTCCTACAATGAGCAGTTCTTC. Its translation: CASTFGGSSYNEQFF.

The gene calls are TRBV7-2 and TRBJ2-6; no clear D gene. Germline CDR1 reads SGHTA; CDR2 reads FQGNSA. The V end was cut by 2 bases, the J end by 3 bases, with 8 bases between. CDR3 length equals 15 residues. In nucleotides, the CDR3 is TGTGCCAGCAGCTTATTGGGCCGTGGGGCCAACGTCCTGACTTTC. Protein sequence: CASSLLGRGANVLTF.

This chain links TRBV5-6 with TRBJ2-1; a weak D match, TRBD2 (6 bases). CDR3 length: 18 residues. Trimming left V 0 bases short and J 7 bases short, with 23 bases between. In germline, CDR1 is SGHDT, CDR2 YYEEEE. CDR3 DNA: TGTGCCAGCAGCTTGGGTCCCCCTTACTGGAGGGTGGGAAATGAGCAGTTCTTC. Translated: CASSLGPPYWRVGNEQFF.

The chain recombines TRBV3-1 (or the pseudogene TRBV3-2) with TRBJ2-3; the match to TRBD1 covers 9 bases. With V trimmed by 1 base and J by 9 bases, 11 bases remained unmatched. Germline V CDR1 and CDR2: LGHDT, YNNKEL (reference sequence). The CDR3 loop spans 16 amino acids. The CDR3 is CASSQVGDRAFGTQYF. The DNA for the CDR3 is TGTGCCAGCAGCCAAGTCGGGGACAGGGCATTTGGCACGCAGTATTTT.

The CDR3 spells CASSPDRGPYGEQFF. CDR3 DNA sequence: TGTGCCAGCAGCCCCGACAGGGGCCCCTATGGCGAGCAGTTCTTC. V and J are TRBV7-3 and TRBJ2-1; TRBD1 agrees at 8 bases. J gave up 10 bases and V 5 bases, and 13 bases lay outside the gene matches. Germline V gene lookup returns CDR1 SGHTA and CDR2 FQGTGA. There are 15 residues in the CDR3.